The rows below give T cell receptor beta chains drawn from one sample of a study of beta chain features in type 1 diabetes. Measured with immunoSEQ multiplex PCR; TCRdb has only the in-frame clones, and not every one. The sample shows approximately 600,000 clones, over 10% of them seen only once. The sequencing sample was made of naive CD4+ T cells from blood. The receptors originated from a young man with type 1 diabetes. Each CDR3 is given with its conserved first and last residue. A D gene is named only where the DNA matches it firmly. Size tells how often a clone was seen (once, few, many) or the class of an expanded clone, and some rows leave it out.

d_gene: NA
abundance: few
j_gene: TRBJ2-5
v_gene: TRBV30
CDR3aa: CAWSAPRGDQYF
CDR3nt: TGTGCCTGGAGCGCCCCCCGGGGTGACCAGTACTTC

d_gene: NA
abundance: NA
j_gene: TRBJ2-5
v_gene: TRBV7-9
CDR3aa: CASMAGEETQYF
CDR3nt: TGTGCCAGCATGGCTGGGGAAGAGACCCAGTACTTC

d_gene: TRBD1
abundance: NA
j_gene: TRBJ2-5
v_gene: TRBV5-1
CDR3aa: CASSLGDRAIQETQYF
CDR3nt: TGCGCCAGCAGCTTAGGGGACAGGGCGATCCAAGAGACCCAGTACTTC

d_gene: TRBD1
abundance: NA
j_gene: TRBJ1-5
v_gene: TRBV19
CDR3aa: CAAGTGGASNQPQHF
CDR3nt: TGTGCGGCAGGGACAGGGGGGGCTAGCAATCAGCCCCAGCATTTT

d_gene: TRBD2
abundance: NA
j_gene: TRBJ2-1
v_gene: TRBV6-6
CDR3aa: CASSYAIAGGNNEQFF
CDR3nt: TGTGCCAGCAGTTACGCTATAGCGGGGGGGAACAATGAGCAGTTCTTC

d_gene: NA
abundance: NA
j_gene: TRBJ2-5
v_gene: TRBV5-5
CDR3aa: CASSFYETQYF
CDR3nt: TGTGCCAGCAGCTTTTATGAGACCCAGTACTTC

d_gene: NA
abundance: NA
j_gene: TRBJ2-6
v_gene: TRBV28
CDR3aa: CASSFSGANVLTF
CDR3nt: TGTGCCAGCAGTTTTTCTGGGGCCAACGTCCTGACTTTC

d_gene: TRBD1
abundance: few
j_gene: TRBJ2-3
v_gene: TRBV4-3
CDR3aa: CASSQEGQGADTQYF
CDR3nt: TGCGCCAGCAGCCAAGAGGGACAGGGAGCAGATACGCAGTATTTT

d_gene: NA
abundance: few
j_gene: TRBJ2-3
v_gene: TRBV5-1
CDR3aa: CASRLVGNTDTQYF
CDR3nt: TGCGCCAGCAGGCTTGTAGGGAACACAGATACGCAGTATTTT

d_gene: TRBD1
abundance: NA
j_gene: TRBJ2-2
v_gene: TRBV12-5
CDR3aa: CASGLGQGGVPGELFF
CDR3nt: TGTGCTAGTGGGCTCGGACAGGGAGGAGTACCCGGGGAGCTGTTTTTT

d_gene: TRBD1
abundance: few
j_gene: TRBJ1-6
v_gene: TRBV27
CDR3aa: CASSPGQGVSPLHF
CDR3nt: TGTGCCAGCAGTCCCGGACAGGGGGTATCACCCCTCCACTTT

d_gene: NA
abundance: few
j_gene: TRBJ1-1
v_gene: TRBV7-9
CDR3aa: CASSITQGSLNTEAFF
CDR3nt: TGTGCCAGCAGCATAACCCAGGGGTCACTGAACACTGAAGCTTTCTTT

d_gene: NA
abundance: few
j_gene: TRBJ2-3
v_gene: TRBV27
CDR3aa: CASSLAREETQYF
CDR3nt: TGTGCCAGCAGTTTGGCAAGGGAAGAGACGCAGTATTTT

d_gene: NA
abundance: few
j_gene: TRBJ1-5
v_gene: TRBV29-1
CDR3aa: CSVEVGSSNQPQHF
CDR3nt: TGCAGCGTTGAAGTTGGGAGCAGCAATCAGCCCCAGCATTTT

d_gene: NA
abundance: NA
j_gene: TRBJ2-7
v_gene: TRBV19
CDR3aa: CATSEQEFSYEQYF
CDR3nt: TGTGCCACCTCTGAGCAAGAATTCTCCTACGAGCAGTACTTC

d_gene: TRBD2
abundance: few
j_gene: TRBJ2-7
v_gene: TRBV30
CDR3aa: CAWSVRAGITYEQYF
CDR3nt: TGTGCCTGGAGTGTGAGAGCGGGGATCACCTACGAGCAGTACTTC

d_gene: TRBD1
abundance: NA
j_gene: TRBJ2-7
v_gene: TRBV18
CDR3aa: CASSPQGQGVHEQYF
CDR3nt: TGTGCCAGCTCACCCCAAGGACAGGGGGTCCACGAGCAGTACTTC

d_gene: NA
abundance: few
j_gene: TRBJ2-4
v_gene: TRBV29-1
CDR3aa: CSVPGGVTKNIQYF
CDR3nt: TGCAGCGTCCCAGGGGGGGTAACCAAAAACATTCAGTACTTC

d_gene: NA
abundance: NA
j_gene: TRBJ2-5
v_gene: TRBV27
CDR3aa: CASKNPGTGTQYF
CDR3nt: TGTGCCAGCAAAAACCCAGGGACGGGGACCCAGTACTTC

d_gene: NA
abundance: NA
j_gene: TRBJ1-5
v_gene: TRBV18
CDR3aa: CASSFGEDQPQHF
CDR3nt: TGTGCCAGTTCCTTCGGGGAGGATCAGCCCCAGCATTTT

d_gene: TRBD1
abundance: NA
j_gene: TRBJ1-1
v_gene: TRBV29-1
CDR3aa: CSGGQGYTEAFF
CDR3nt: TGCAGCGGGGGACAGGGGTACACTGAAGCTTTCTTT

d_gene: TRBD2
abundance: NA
j_gene: TRBJ2-1
v_gene: TRBV18
CDR3aa: CASSPQRGRDNEQFF
CDR3nt: TGTGCCAGCTCACCCCAGCGGGGGCGTGACAATGAGCAGTTCTTC

d_gene: TRBD2
abundance: few
j_gene: TRBJ2-1
v_gene: TRBV11-1
CDR3aa: CASSLVAGSYNEQFF
CDR3nt: TGTGCCAGCAGCTTAGTAGCGGGGTCCTACAATGAGCAGTTCTTC

d_gene: TRBD1
abundance: NA
j_gene: TRBJ2-7
v_gene: TRBV10-3
CDR3aa: CAISEFGTGKLNEQYF
CDR3nt: TGTGCCATCAGTGAGTTCGGGACAGGGAAGCTGAACGAGCAGTACTTC

d_gene: NA
abundance: NA
j_gene: TRBJ2-7
v_gene: TRBV5-6
CDR3aa: CASKVGGYEQYF
CDR3nt: TGTGCCAGCAAGGTTGGGGGCTACGAGCAGTACTTC

d_gene: NA
abundance: NA
j_gene: TRBJ2-7
v_gene: TRBV6-5
CDR3aa: CASSSYTSSYEQYF
CDR3nt: TGTGCCAGCAGTTCATACACCAGTTCCTACGAGCAGTACTTC

d_gene: NA
abundance: NA
j_gene: TRBJ2-1
v_gene: TRBV5-6
CDR3aa: CASSLAGAAYNEQFF
CDR3nt: TGTGCCAGCAGCTTGGCGGGGGCCGCCTACAATGAGCAGTTCTTC

d_gene: NA
abundance: few
j_gene: TRBJ2-6
v_gene: TRBV9
CDR3aa: CASSVGNSGANVLTF
CDR3nt: TGTGCCAGCAGCGTAGGGAACTCTGGGGCCAACGTCCTGACTTTC

d_gene: NA
abundance: NA
j_gene: TRBJ1-1
v_gene: TRBV12-5
CDR3aa: CASGLVEGVADTEAFF
CDR3nt: TGTGCTAGTGGTTTGGTAGAAGGCGTGGCGGACACTGAAGCTTTCTTT

d_gene: NA
abundance: few
j_gene: TRBJ2-1
v_gene: TRBV4-3
CDR3aa: CASSRSLLYNEQFF
CDR3nt: TGCGCCAGCAGTAGGTCGCTATTATACAATGAGCAGTTCTTC